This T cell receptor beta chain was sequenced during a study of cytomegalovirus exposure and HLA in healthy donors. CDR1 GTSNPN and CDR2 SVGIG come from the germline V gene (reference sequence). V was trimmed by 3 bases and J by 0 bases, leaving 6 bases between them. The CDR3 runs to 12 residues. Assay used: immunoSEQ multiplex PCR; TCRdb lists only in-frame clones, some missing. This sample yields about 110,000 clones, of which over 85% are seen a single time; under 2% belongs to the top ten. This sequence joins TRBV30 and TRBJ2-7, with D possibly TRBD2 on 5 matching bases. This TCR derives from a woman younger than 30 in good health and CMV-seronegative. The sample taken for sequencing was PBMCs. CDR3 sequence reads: CAWRDFSYEQYF. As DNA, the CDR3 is TGTGCCTGGAGGGACTTCTCCTACGAGCAGTACTTC.